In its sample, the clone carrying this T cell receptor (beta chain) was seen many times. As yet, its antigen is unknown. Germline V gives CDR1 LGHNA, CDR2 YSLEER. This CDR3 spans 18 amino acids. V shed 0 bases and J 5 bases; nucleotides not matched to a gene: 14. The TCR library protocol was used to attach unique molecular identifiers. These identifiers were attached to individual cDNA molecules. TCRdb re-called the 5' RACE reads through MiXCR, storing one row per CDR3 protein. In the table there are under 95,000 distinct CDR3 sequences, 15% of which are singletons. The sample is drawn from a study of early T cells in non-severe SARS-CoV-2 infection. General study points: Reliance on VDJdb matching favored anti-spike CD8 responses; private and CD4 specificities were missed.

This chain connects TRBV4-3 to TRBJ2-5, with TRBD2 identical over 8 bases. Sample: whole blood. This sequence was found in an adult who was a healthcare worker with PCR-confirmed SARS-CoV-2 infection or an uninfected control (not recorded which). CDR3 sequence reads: CASSQEQAGGRMGETQYF. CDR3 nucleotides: TGCGCCAGCAGCCAAGAGCAGGCGGGAGGCCGCATGGGGGAGACCCAGTACTTC.